The subject of this entry is one TCR beta chain. This clone's antigen is unknown. A read error may account for a junction end that differs from germline. These data belong to a study of tumor and adjacent non-tumor tissue in lung cancer (dated by TCRdb to 2016 to 2019). Background on the whole study: Patients with adenocarcinoma (about 12), squamous cell carcinoma (2) and small cell lung cancer (1) were included in the cohort. Sequencing generated a total of 125,075,908 productive TCRbeta reads, averaging around 4 million reads per sample. Bulk TCRbeta repertoires were compared between lung tumor tissue and matched distant non-tumor lung tissue obtained from approximately 15 lung cancer patients. Ages among the approximately 15 patients ranged from about 30 to 76 years, there were some 10 men and 5 women, and disease was at TNM stage I to III. For each patient, one tumor sample and one normal lung sample were taken, giving a few dozen paired specimens that underwent TCRbeta CDR3 sequencing.

Libraries came from multiplex PCR. Sequencing instrument: Illumina HiSeq 2500. TCRbeta libraries were constructed through three rounds of nested PCR with primers (Table S4) according to protocols modified from ARM-PCR. Before sequencing, PCR products in the 200-500 bp range were cut out of the gel and cleaned up using the QIAquick gel extraction kit. From the authors' description of their analysis: Trimmomatic was used to clean the reads, FLASH was used to merge the reads into complete CDR3 sequences, and MiTCR was used to assign the reads to V(D)J germline segments. VDJtools was used to compute clonal diversity as the inverse Simpson's index. A read counted as productive if the sequence was in-frame and lacked a premature stop codon. TCRdb ran its own pipeline on the public reads, namely fastp trimming at Q25 and MiXCR clone calling, and kept in-frame beta chains. Each entry is one CDR3 protein sequence, shown with its most common DNA and genes. In this record, the V and J calls reflect TCRdb's handling and not the investigators' own analysis. The sample yields about 68,000 distinct CDR3 sequences; roughly three fifths were counted once. The top ten hold 20% to 25% of the sample.

CDR3 length: 14 amino acids, cysteine to phenylalanine. The only DNA kept is the CDR3, 42 bases in frame from the first base. CDR1 and CDR2, looked up from the germline V gene (reference sequence), are DFQATT and SNEGSKA. Points the paper makes about the study in general: Only 15 or so patients were included in the cohort, and the need for larger samples and more detailed clinical data was noted by the authors. The top 100 clones accounted for a significantly larger cumulative portion of the repertoire in normal lung than in tumor tissue. TCR diversity (inverse Simpson) was significantly higher in tumor than in normal lung tissue (roughly 430 vs 170, P = 0.0075, Mann-Whitney U test). Neither the sequencing platform nor unique molecular identifiers are named or mentioned anywhere in the methods. Peripheral blood was not sequenced, so blood TCRbeta repertoires in these lung cancer patients were not examined. TCR diversity was significantly higher in younger patients, and higher tumor TCR diversity was associated with shorter overall and disease-free survival.

RNA was isolated from bulk unsorted tissue, and RNA quality was assessed with a NanoDrop ND-1000 and an Agilent 2100. The donors were newly diagnosed lung cancer patients admitted for thoracic surgery in China from August to November 2014 who had not received prior chemotherapy. Patients with previous radiotherapy or chemotherapy, or with another concurrent cancer, were excluded from the study. Surgical tissue pieces of about 1-2.1 cm3 were preserved in RNAlater solution and stored at -80 °C until use. The chain couples TRBV20-1 to TRBJ1-5, and perhaps TRBD1 as D gene, on 6 matching bases. This receptor was obtained from a middle-aged man with non-small cell lung cancer. Sequenced material: lung tumor tissue. The DNA reads as follows: TGCAGTGCTTCAACACAGGGTTGGAATCAGCCCCAGCGTTTT. The translation is CSASTQGWNQPQRF.